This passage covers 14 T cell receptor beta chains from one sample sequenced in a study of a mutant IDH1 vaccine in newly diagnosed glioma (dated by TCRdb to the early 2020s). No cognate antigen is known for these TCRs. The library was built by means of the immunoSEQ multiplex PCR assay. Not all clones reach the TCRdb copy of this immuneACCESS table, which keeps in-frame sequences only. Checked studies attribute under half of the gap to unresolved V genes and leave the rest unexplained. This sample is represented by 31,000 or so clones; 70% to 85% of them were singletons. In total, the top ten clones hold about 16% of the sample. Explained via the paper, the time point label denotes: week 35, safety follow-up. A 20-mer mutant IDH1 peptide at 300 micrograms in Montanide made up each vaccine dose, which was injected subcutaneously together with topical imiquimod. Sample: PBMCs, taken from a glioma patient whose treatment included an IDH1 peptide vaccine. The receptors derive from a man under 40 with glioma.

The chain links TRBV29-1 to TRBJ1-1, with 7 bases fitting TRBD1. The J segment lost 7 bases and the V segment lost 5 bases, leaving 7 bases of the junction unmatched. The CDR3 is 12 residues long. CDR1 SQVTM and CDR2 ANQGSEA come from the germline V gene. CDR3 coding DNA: TGCAGCGTTCACAGGGGCGGACTTGAAGCTTTCTTT. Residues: CSVHRGGLEAFF. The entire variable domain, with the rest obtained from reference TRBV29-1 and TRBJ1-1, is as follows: SAVISQKPSRDICQRGTSLTIQCQVDSQVTMMFWYRQQPGQSLTLIATANQGSEATYESGFVIDKFPISRPNLTFSTLTVSNMSPEDSSIYLCSVHRGGLEAFFGQGTRLTVV.

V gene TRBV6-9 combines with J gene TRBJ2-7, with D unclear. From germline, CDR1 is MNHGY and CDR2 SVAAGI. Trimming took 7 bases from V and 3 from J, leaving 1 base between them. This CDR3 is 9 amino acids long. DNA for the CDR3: TGTGCCAGCAACTACGAGCAGTACTTC. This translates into CASNYEQYF.

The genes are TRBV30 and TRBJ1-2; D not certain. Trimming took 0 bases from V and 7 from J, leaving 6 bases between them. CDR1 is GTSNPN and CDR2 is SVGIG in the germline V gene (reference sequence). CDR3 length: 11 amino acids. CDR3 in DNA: TGTGCCTGGAGTGTAGGTGGTGGCTACACCTTC. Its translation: CAWSVGGGYTF.

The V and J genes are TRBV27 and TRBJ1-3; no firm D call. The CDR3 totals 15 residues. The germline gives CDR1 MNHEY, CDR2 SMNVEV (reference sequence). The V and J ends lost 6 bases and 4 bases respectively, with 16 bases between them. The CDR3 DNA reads TGTGCCAGCAGCCTCACCCGGGATATGGGAAACACCATATATTTT. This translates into CASSLTRDMGNTIYF.

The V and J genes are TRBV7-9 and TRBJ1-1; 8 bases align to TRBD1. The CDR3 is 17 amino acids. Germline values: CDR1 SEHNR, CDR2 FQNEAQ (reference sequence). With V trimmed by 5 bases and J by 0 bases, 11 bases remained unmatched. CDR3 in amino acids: CASSIPGQEHMNTEAFF. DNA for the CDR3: TGTGCCAGCAGCATTCCGGGACAGGAGCACATGAACACTGAAGCTTTCTTT. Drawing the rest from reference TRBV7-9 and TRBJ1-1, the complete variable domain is DTGVSQNPRHKITKRGQNVTFRCDPISEHNRLYWYRQTLGQGPEFLTYFQNEAQLEKSRLLSDRFSAERPKGSFSTLEIQRTEQGDSAMYLCASSIPGQEHMNTEAFFGQGTRLTVV.

CDR3 nucleotide sequence: TGTGCCAGCAGCCAGGGACAGGGATATGGCTACACCTTC. This gives the protein CASSQGQGYGYTF. The rearrangement joins TRBV7-2 to TRBJ1-2; the match to TRBD1 covers 9 bases. V lost 5 bases to trimming and J lost 5 bases; unmatched junction nucleotides: 3. The CDR3 consists of 13 residues. Germline CDR1 SGHTA, CDR2 FQGNSA.

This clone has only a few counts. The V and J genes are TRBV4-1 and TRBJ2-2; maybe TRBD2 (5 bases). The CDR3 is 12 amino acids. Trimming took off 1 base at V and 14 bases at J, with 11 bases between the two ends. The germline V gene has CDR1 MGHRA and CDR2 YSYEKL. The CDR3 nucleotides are TGCGCCAGCAGCCAAGTCGGGGATTTCCTGTTTTTT. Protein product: CASSQVGDFLFF.

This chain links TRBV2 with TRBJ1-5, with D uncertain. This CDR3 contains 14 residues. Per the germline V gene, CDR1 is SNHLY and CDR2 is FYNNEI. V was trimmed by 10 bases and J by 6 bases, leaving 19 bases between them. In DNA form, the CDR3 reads TGTGCCACCACGAGGGAGGGCTCTGGTCAGCCCCAGCATTTT. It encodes CATTREGSGQPQHF.

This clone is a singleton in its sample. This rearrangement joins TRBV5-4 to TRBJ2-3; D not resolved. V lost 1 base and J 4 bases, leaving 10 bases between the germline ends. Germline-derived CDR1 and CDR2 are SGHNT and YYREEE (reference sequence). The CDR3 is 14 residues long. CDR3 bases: TGTGCCAGCAGCTTGCGGCCGCTCGCAGATACGCAGTATTTT. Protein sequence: CASSLRPLADTQYF.

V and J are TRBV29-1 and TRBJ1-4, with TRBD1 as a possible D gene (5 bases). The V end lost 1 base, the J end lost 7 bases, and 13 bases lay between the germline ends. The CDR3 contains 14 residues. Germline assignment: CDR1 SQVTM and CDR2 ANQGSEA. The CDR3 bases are TGCAGCGTTGAAGTTGGGACCGGGGGTGAAAAACTGTTTTTT. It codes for CSVEVGTGGEKLFF.

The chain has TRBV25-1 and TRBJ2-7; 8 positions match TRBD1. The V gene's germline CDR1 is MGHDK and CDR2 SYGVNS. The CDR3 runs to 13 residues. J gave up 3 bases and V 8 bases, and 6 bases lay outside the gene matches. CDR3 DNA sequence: TGTGCCAGCGCGGACAGGGCACACTACGAGCAGTACTTC. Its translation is CASADRAHYEQYF.

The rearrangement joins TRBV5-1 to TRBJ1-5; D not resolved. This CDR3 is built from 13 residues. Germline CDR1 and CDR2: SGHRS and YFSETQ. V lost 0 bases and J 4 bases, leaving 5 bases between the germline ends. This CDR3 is CASSLGENQPQHF. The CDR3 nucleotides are TGCGCCAGCAGCTTGGGGGAGAATCAGCCCCAGCATTTT.

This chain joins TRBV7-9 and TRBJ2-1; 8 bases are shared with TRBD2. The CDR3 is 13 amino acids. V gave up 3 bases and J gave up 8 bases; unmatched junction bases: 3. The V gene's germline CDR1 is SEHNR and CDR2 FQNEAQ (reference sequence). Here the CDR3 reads CASSLGLVDEQFF. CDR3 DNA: TGTGCCAGCAGCTTGGGACTAGTAGATGAGCAGTTCTTC.

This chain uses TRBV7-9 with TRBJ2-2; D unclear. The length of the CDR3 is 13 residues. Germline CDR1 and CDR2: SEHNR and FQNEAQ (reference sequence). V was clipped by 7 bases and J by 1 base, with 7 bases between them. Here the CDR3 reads CASTLMNTGELFF. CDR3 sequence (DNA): TGTGCCAGCACCCTAATGAACACCGGGGAGCTGTTTTTT.